These 17 T cell receptor beta chains originate from one sample sequenced in a study of T-cell reconstitution after alpha-beta-depleted transplantation in children. The TCRbeta library incorporated unique molecular identifiers. Via MiXCR, TCRdb re-called the PCR reads, giving one row per CDR3 protein. Of 600,000 to 700,000 distinct CDR3 sequences in the sample, less than 15% are singletons; the top ten hold 0.79%. The source material was PBMCs, sampled before TCRalphabeta/CD19-depleted stem cell transplant. The receptors were gathered from a girl aged 2 to 9 with congenital amegakaryocytic thrombocytopenia, due to receive a stem cell transplant.

The rearrangement uses TRBV3-1 and TRBJ2-7, with D hard to call. The CDR3 runs 17 residues. The germline gives CDR1 LGHDT, CDR2 YNNKEL (reference sequence). V lost 3 bases and J 3 bases, leaving 21 bases between the germline ends. The DNA for the CDR3 is TGTGCCAGCAGCCACTACGGCGGAGACCAGTCGGGCTACGAGCAGTACTTC. Protein product: CASSHYGGDQSGYEQYF.

This sequence joins TRBV29-1 and TRBJ2-4; D uncertain. The CDR3 sequence is 16 residues long. Trimming pared 0 bases from V and 2 bases from J, leaving 14 bases between. Germline values: CDR1 SQVTM, CDR2 ANQGSEA. Here the CDR3 DNA reads TGCAGCGTTGAAGAATGGGCGGACCCCTCCAAAAACATTCAGTACTTC. It encodes CSVEEWADPSKNIQYF.

This clonotype was picked up many times. The genes are TRBV28 and TRBJ2-5; D perhaps matches TRBD2 (6 bases). V shed 8 bases and J shed 2 bases, with 12 bases lying between them. The CDR3 length is 13 residues. Looked up from germline, CDR1 is MDHEN and CDR2 is SYDVKM. The CDR3 sequence is CASGLAQQETQYF. The CDR3 DNA reads TGTGCCAGCGGCCTAGCGCAACAAGAGACCCAGTACTTC.

This clonotype has just a few counts. The chain combines TRBV2 with TRBJ1-5, with a tentative D call TRBD1 (6 bases). The V gene's germline CDR1 is SNHLY and CDR2 FYNNEI. The CDR3 covers 15 residues. Trimming stripped 3 bases from V and 0 bases from J, with 9 bases between. CDR3 nucleotides: TGTGCCAGCAGTGAGTCAGGGGATAGCAATCAGCCCCAGCATTTT. Amino acids: CASSESGDSNQPQHF.

The chain recombines TRBV5-1 with TRBJ2-4, with D unclear. The CDR3 covers 15 residues. V was pared by 1 base and J by 0 bases, with 8 bases between. The V gene's germline CDR1 is SGHRS and CDR2 YFSETQ. CDR3 protein: CASSLNILAKNIQYF. The CDR3 DNA follows: TGCGCCAGCAGCTTGAACATTCTAGCCAAAAACATTCAGTACTTC.

This clonotype was counted at least ten times. The chain links TRBV20-1 to TRBJ2-7; 8 bases align to TRBD2. V was clipped by 4 bases and J by 2 bases; unmatched bases: 1. There are 12 residues in the CDR3. Germline V gives CDR1 DFQATT, CDR2 SNEGSKA (reference sequence). The CDR3 here is CSAKTSAYEQYF. The CDR3 region has the DNA TGCAGTGCTAAGACTAGCGCCTACGAGCAGTACTTC.

The V gene is TRBV3-1, the J gene TRBJ1-2, with a tentative D call TRBD1 (5 bases). The CDR3 contains 15 residues. Trimming pared 2 bases from V and 4 bases from J, leaving 14 bases between. CDR1 is LGHDT and CDR2 is YNNKEL in the germline V gene (reference sequence). DNA of the CDR3: TGTGCCAGCAGCCAACCCCTTGGGACGGTCTATGGCTACACCTTC. This translates into CASSQPLGTVYGYTF.

CDR3 nucleotides: TGTGCCAGCAGTGATCTAGACGAAAGCTCTGGAAACACCATATATTTT. Protein sequence: CASSDLDESSGNTIYF. This chain connects TRBV2 to TRBJ1-3; D is undetermined. Per germline, CDR1 SNHLY and CDR2 FYNNEI. The CDR3 loop spans 16 amino acids. Trimming took off 3 bases at V and 0 bases at J, with 12 bases between the two ends.

In its sample, this clonotype was seen many times. This chain joins TRBV29-1 and TRBJ1-1; D remains unclear. V lost 4 bases, J lost 1 base, and 7 bases lay in between. Germline V gene data show CDR1 as SQVTM and CDR2 as ANQGSEA. The CDR3 covers 12 residues. DNA for the CDR3: TGCAGCGTTGGAACACCGAACACTGAAGCTTTCTTT. The encoded protein is CSVGTPNTEAFF. Full variable domain (remainder filled in from reference TRBV29-1 and TRBJ1-1): SAVISQKPSRDICQRGTSLTIQCQVDSQVTMMFWYRQQPGQSLTLIATANQGSEATYESGFVIDKFPISRPNLTFSTLTVSNMSPEDSSIYLCSVGTPNTEAFFGQGTRLTVV.

Ten or more counts support this clonotype. This chain links TRBV11-2 with TRBJ1-3; the D is unclear. The CDR3 length is 14 residues. V lost 5 bases and J 4 bases, leaving 12 bases between the germline ends. CDR1 is SGHAT and CDR2 is FQNNGV in the germline V gene. CDR3 coding DNA: TGTGCCAGCAGCCGAGGGTCGGTGGGAAACACCATATATTTT. This gives the protein CASSRGSVGNTIYF.

This clonotype was detected only a few times. The J gene is TRBJ2-7, the V gene TRBV28; D may be TRBD2 (5 bases). CDR3 size: 15 residues. The V end lost 5 bases, the J end lost 5 bases, and 19 bases lay between the germline ends. The germline V gene has CDR1 MDHEN and CDR2 SYDVKM. The CDR3 region has the DNA TGTGCCAGCAGTAACCAAACCGGGATCCAGAACGAGCAGTACTTC. The encoded protein is CASSNQTGIQNEQYF.

This clonotype showed up just a few times. The genes are TRBV6-1 and TRBJ2-4; TRBD2 aligns across 11 bases. CDR1 and CDR2 (germline): MNHNS, SASEGT. Germline trimming cut 8 bases from V and 0 bases from J; bases unmatched to any gene: 6. The CDR3 runs 16 residues. CDR3 residues: CASYSGRALAKNIQYF. The CDR3 DNA sequence: TGTGCCAGCTATAGCGGGAGGGCGCTAGCCAAAAACATTCAGTACTTC.

This clonotype showed up many times. The chain carries TRBV5-1 and TRBJ2-1, with D possibly TRBD2 on 6 matching bases. From germline, CDR1 is SGHRS and CDR2 YFSETQ. The CDR3 length is 16 residues. V was pared by 4 bases and J by 4 bases, with 18 bases between. CDR3 DNA: TGCGCCAGCAGCCTGGAGTTGGGGGGAGCATACAATGAGCAGTTCTTC. Residues: CASSLELGGAYNEQFF.

This clonotype was seen many times. The chain links TRBV12-3 or TRBV12-4 to TRBJ2-1; 9 bases are shared with TRBD2. J was trimmed by 4 bases and V by 5 bases; bases with no gene match: 15. CDR3 length: 18 residues. The CDR3 region is CASSPRFLAGARYNEQFF. DNA of the CDR3: TGTGCCAGCAGTCCCCGTTTTTTAGCGGGAGCACGGTACAATGAGCAGTTCTTC.

This sequence joins TRBV7-2 and TRBJ1-4; 7 bases fit TRBD1. The CDR3 extends over 15 amino acids. V trimming: 1 base; J trimming: 10 bases; junction bases outside the gene matches: 9. Looked up from germline, CDR1 is SGHTA and CDR2 is FQGNSA. CDR3 residues: CASSLGDRVQGKLFF. The CDR3 DNA follows: TGTGCCAGCAGCTTAGGAGACAGGGTTCAAGGAAAACTGTTTTTT.

This sequence joins TRBV4-2 and TRBJ1-5; 10 bases fit TRBD1. The CDR3 runs to 19 residues. The V and J ends lost 3 bases and 1 base, in that order; junction bases with no gene match: 12. Germline V gene sequence: CDR1 LGHNA, CDR2 YNFKEQ. CDR3 amino acids: CASSQEGTGAGKSNQPQHF. As DNA, the CDR3 is TGTGCCAGCAGCCAGGAAGGGACAGGGGCAGGTAAGAGCAATCAGCCCCAGCATTTT.

This chain's CDR3 is CASSLEAGGSTEAFF. The DNA of the CDR3 is TGCGCCAGCAGCTTGGAAGCAGGAGGGAGCACTGAAGCTTTCTTT. The chain links TRBV5-1 to TRBJ1-1; D unclear. V dropped 0 bases and J dropped 4 bases, with 13 bases sitting between them. Germline CDR1 and CDR2: SGHRS and YFSETQ. The CDR3 is made up of 15 amino acids. The full variable domain, completed using reference TRBV5-1 and TRBJ1-1, is KAGVTQTPRYLIKTRGQQVTLSCSPISGHRSVSWYQQTPGQGLQFLFEYFSETQRNKGNFPGRFSGRQFSNSRSEMNVSTLELGDSALYLCASSLEAGGSTEAFFGQGTRLTVV.